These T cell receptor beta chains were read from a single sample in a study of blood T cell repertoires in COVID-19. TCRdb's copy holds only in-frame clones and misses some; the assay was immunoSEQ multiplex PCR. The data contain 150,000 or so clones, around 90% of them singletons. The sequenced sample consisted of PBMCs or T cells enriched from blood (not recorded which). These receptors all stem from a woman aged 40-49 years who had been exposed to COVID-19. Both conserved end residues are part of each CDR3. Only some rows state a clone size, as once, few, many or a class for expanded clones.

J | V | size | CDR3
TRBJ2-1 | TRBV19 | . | CASNKRGLFNEQFF
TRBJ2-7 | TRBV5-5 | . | CASSPLFSGRGLHEQYF
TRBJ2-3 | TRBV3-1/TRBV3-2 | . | CASSRVEDTQYF
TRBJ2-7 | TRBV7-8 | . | CASSLDRHSSYEQYF
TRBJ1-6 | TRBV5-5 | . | CASSRQGADSPLHF
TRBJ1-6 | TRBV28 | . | CASTKQFYNSPLHF
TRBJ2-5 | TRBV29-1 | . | CSVRMTATAQETQYF
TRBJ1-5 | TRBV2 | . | CASRGGSNQPQHF
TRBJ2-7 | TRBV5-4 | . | CASSIGTGVDREQYF
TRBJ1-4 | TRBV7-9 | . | CASSSGTTNEKLFF
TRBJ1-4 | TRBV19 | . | CASIAGQGTFGGNEKLFF
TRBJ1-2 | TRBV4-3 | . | CASSQEETGGGYTF
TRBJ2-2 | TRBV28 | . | CASSLLSYRDFSTGELFF
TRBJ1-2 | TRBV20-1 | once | CSARRSGYTF
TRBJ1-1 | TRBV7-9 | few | CASSPKGQASTEAFF
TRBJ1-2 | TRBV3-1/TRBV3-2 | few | CASSHLDRNYGYTF
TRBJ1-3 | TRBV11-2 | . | CASSLEWGGGNTIYF
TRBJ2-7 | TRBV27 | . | CASSLDGQAYEQYF
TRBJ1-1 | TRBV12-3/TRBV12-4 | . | CASSLSGATEAFF
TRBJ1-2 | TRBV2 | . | CASRAADRNYGYTF
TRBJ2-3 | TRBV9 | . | CASSPLTAITDTQYF
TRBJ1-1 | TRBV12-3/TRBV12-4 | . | CASSPGTEAFF
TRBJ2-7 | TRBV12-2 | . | CASRLPFSGGEQYF
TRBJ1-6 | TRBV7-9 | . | CASSSGGRSSYNSPLHF
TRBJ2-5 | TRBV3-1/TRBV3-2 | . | CASSLQTSGKETQYF
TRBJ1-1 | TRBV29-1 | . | CSVEGQRLNTEAFF
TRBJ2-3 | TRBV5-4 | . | CASSRRTGEADTQYF
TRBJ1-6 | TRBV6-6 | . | CASSNTAVLGNSPLHF
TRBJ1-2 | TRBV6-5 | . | CASSYSGTANYGYTF
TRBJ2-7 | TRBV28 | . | CASRTGSLYEQYF
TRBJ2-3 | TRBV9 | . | CASSVAKRGSADTQYF
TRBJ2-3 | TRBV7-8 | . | CASSFLGGGTDTQYF
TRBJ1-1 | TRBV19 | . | CASSIDWLKNTEAFF
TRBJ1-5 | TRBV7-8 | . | CASSVTGRYQPQHF
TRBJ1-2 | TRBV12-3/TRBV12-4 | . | CASSLMGVAGPTF
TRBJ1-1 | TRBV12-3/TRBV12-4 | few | CASSDRDTEAFF
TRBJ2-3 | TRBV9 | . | CASSVGHPASTDTQYF
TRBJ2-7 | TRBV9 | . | CASSQGLAGGPHYEQYF
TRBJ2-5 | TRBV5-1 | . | CASSLGLSDWETQYF
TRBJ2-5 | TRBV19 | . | CASAFSGRNQETQYF
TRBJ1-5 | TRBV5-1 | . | CASSWEGWQPQHF
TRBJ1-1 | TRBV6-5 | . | CASSRTGRTEAFF
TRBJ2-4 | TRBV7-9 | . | CASSLDYRVENIQYF
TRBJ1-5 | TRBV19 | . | CASSEAGFSQPQHF
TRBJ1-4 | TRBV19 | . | CASSQGGHLNEKLFF
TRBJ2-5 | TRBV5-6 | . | CASSSQETQYF